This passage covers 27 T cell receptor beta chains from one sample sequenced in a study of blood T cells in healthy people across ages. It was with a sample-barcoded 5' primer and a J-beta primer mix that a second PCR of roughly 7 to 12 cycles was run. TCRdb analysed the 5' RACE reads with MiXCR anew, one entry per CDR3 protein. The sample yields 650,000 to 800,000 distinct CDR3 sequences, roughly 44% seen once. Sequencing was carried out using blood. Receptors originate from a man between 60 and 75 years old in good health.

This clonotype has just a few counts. The CDR3 nucleotides are TGTGCCAGCAGCTTCCGGGACAGGGGGACCTACGAGCAGTACTTC. Protein: CASSFRDRGTYEQYF. V usage is TRBV5-6 and J usage is TRBJ2-7; TRBD1 matches at 11 bases. Germline assignment: CDR1 SGHDT and CDR2 YYEEEE. This CDR3 has 15 residues. V shed 2 bases and J 2 bases; nucleotides not matched to a gene: 3.

CDR3 DNA: TGTGCCAGCAGCGTAGCTACCGGACGGATCTATGGCTACACCTTC. Its protein product is CASSVATGRIYGYTF. The chain is built from TRBV9 and TRBJ1-2; no reliable D call. Per the germline V gene, CDR1 is SGDLS and CDR2 is YYNGEE. The ends were cut back, 0 bases at V and 4 bases at J, with 13 bases in the middle. This CDR3 comprises 15 residues.

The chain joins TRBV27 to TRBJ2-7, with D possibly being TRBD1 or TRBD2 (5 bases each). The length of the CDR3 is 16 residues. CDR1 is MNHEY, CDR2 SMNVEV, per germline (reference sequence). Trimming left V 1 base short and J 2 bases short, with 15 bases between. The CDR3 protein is CASSLFGQGAPYEQYF. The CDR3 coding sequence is TGTGCCAGCAGTTTATTCGGCCAGGGAGCACCCTACGAGCAGTACTTC.

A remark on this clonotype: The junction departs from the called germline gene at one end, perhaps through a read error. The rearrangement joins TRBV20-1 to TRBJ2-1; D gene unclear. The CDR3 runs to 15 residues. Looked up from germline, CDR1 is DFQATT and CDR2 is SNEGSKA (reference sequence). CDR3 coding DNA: TGCAGTGCTAGTATCACCCGAGGTGGATACAATAAGCAGTTCTTC. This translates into CSASITRGGYNKQFF.

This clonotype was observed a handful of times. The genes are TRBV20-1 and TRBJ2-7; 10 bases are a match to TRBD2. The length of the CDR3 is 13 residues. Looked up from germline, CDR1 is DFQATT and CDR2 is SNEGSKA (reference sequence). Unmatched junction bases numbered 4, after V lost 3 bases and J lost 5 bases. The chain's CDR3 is CSASSLAGDEQYF. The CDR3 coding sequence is TGCAGTGCTAGTAGTCTAGCGGGGGACGAGCAGTACTTC.

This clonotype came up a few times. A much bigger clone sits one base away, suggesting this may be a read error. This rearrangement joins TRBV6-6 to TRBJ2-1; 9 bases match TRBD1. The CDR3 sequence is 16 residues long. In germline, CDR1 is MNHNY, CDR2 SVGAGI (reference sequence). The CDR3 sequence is CDSSYPDRGRDNEQFF. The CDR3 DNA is TGTGACAGCAGTTATCCGGACAGGGGCCGCGACAATGAGCAGTTCTTC.

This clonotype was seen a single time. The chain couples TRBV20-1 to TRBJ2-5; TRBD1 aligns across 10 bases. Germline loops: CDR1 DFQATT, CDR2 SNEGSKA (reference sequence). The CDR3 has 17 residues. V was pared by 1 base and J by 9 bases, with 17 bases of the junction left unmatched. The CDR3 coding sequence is TGCAGTGCTAGAGGTATGGATACTCCCGGGACAGGGGAGGCCCAGTACTTC. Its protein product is CSARGMDTPGTGEAQYF.

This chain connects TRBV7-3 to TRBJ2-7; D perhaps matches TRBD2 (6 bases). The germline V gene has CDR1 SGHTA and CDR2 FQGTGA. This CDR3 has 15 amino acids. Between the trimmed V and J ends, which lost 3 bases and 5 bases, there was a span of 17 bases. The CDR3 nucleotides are TGTGCCAGCAGCTTTGGCGGGGCTGGGGCCAACGAGCAGTACTTC. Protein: CASSFGGAGANEQYF.

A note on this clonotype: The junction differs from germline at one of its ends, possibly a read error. In DNA form, the CDR3 reads TGCGCCAGCAGCCCCCAGAGGAGCGCCTCCTACAGTGAGCAGTTCTTC. Protein sequence: CASSPQRSASYSEQFF. The V gene is TRBV4-3, the J gene TRBJ2-1; D gene uncertain. The CDR3 contains 16 residues. CDR1 is LGHNA, CDR2 YSLEER, per germline.

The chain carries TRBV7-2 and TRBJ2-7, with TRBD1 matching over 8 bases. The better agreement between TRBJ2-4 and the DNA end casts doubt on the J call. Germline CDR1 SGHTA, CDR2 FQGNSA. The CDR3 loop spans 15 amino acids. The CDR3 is CASSLPPGTGNIQYF. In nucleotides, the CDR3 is TGTGCCAGCAGCTTACCCCCCGGGACAGGAAACATTCAGTACTTC.

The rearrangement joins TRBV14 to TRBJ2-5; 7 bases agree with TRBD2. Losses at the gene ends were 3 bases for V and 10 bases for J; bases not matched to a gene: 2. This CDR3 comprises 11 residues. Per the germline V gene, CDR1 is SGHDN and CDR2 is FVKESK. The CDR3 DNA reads TGTGCCAGCAGCCAGGGAGGGGTCCAGTACTTC. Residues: CASSQGGVQYF.

The CDR3 is CSARGASFQETQYF. The CDR3 DNA reads as TGCAGTGCACGGGGGGCGAGTTTCCAAGAGACCCAGTACTTC. The chain is built from TRBV20-1 and TRBJ2-5; maybe TRBD2 (7 bases). Germline CDR1 and CDR2: DFQATT and SNEGSKA (reference sequence). This CDR3 is 14 amino acids long. V was pared by 6 bases and J by 1 base, with 15 bases between.

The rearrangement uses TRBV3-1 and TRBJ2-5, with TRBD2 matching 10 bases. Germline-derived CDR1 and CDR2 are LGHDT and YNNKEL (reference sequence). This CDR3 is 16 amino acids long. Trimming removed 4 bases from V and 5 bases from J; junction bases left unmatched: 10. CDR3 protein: CASSPNPSGGGETQYF. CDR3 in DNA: TGTGCCAGCAGCCCGAATCCTAGCGGGGGCGGGGAGACCCAGTACTTC.

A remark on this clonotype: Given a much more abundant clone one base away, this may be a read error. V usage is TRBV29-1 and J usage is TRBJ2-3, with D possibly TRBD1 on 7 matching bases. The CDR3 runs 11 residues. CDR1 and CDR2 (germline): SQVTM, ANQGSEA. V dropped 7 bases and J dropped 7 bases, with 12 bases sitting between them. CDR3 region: CSARDRHTQYF. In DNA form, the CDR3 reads TGCAGCGCGCGGGACAGACATACGCAGTATTTT.

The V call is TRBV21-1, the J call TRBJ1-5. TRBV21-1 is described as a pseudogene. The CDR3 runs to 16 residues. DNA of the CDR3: TGTGCCAGCAGCCCTCAAGCCGGCATCGGGAATCAGCCCCAGCATTTT. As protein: CASSPQAGIGNQPQHF.

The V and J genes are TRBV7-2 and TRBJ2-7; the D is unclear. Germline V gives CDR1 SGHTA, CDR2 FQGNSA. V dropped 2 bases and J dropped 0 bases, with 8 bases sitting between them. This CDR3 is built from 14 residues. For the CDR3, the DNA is TGTGCCAGCAGCTTAACGACGGACTCCTACGAGCAGTACTTC. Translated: CASSLTTDSYEQYF.

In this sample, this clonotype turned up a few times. For the CDR3, the DNA is TGTGCCAGCAGCTATGGACAGACAGGGGGCGACGAGCAGTACTTC. Amino acid sequence: CASSYGQTGGDEQYF. The chain recombines TRBV7-9 with TRBJ2-7; 10 bases are shared with TRBD1. The CDR3 extends over 15 amino acids. Germline V gives CDR1 SEHNR, CDR2 FQNEAQ (reference sequence). V lost 4 bases to trimming and J lost 5 bases; unmatched junction nucleotides: 8. Full variable domain (rest looked up from reference TRBV7-9 and TRBJ2-7): DTGVSQNPRHKITKRGQNVTFRCDPISEHNRLYWYRQTLGQGPEFLTYFQNEAQLEKSRLLSDRFSAERPKGSFSTLEIQRTEQGDSAMYLCASSYGQTGGDEQYFGPGTRLTVT.

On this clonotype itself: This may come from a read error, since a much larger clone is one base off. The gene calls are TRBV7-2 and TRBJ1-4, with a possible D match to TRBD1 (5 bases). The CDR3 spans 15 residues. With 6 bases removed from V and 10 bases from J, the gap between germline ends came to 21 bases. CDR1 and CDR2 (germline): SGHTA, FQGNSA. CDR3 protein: CASSRTGGNDIKLFF. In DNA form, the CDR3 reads TGTGCCAGCAGTCGCACGGGGGGTAATGACATAAAACTGTTTTTT.

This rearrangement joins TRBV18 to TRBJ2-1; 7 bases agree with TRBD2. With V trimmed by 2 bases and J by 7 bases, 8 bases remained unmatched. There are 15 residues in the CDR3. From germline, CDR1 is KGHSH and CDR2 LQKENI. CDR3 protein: CASSPSGATMNEQFF. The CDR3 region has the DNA TGTGCCAGCTCACCAAGCGGGGCTACAATGAATGAGCAGTTCTTC.

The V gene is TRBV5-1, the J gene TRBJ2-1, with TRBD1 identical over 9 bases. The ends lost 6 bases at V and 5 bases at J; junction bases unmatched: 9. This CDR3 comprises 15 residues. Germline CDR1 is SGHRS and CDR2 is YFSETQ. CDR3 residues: CASTSSGQGHNEQFF. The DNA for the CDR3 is TGCGCCAGCACCTCCTCGGGACAGGGTCACAATGAGCAGTTCTTC.

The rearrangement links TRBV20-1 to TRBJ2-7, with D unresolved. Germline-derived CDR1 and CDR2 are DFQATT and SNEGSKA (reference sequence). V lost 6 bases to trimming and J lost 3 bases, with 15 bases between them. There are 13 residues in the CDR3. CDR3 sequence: CSADGQTNYEQYF. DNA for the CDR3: TGCAGTGCCGATGGGCAGACCAACTACGAGCAGTACTTC.

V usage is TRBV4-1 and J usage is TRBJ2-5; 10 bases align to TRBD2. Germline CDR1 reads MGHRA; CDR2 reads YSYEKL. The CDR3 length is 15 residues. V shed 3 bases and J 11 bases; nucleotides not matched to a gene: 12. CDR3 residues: CASSQASGGYNEQYF. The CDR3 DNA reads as TGCGCCAGCAGCCAGGCTAGCGGGGGATACAATGAGCAGTACTTC.

The CDR3 loop reads CASRAGRTSTENEQYF. In DNA, the CDR3 is TGTGCCAGCAGGGCCGGACGCACTTCGACCGAAAACGAGCAGTACTTC. This chain joins TRBV28 and TRBJ2-5; unclear D gene. Gene TRBJ2-7 matches the end of the DNA better, so the J call may be wrong. CDR1 is MDHEN and CDR2 is SYDVKM in the germline V gene. This CDR3 has 16 residues.

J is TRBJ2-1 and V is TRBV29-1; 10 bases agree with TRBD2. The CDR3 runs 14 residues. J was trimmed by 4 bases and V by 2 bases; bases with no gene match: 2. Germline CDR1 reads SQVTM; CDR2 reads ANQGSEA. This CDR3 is CSVESGGAYNEQFF. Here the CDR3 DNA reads TGCAGCGTTGAAAGCGGGGGGGCTTACAATGAGCAGTTCTTC.

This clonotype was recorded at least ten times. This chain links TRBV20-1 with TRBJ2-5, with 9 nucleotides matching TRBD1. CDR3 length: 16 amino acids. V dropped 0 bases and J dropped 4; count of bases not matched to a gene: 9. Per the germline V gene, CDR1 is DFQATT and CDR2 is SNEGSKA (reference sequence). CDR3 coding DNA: TGCAGTGCTAGAGATACCGGGACAGGGAAGGGAGAGACCCAGTACTTC. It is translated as CSARDTGTGKGETQYF.

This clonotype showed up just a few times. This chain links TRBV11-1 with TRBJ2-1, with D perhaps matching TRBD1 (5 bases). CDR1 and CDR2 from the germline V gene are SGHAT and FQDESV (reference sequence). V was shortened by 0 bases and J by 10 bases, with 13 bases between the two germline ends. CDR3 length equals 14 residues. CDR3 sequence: CASSLAVGRVEQFF. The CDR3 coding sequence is TGTGCCAGCAGCTTAGCGGTCGGCAGGGTGGAGCAGTTCTTC.

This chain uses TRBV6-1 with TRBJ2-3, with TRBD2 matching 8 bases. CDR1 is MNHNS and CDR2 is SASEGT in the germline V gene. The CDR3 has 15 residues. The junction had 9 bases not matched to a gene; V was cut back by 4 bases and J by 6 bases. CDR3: CASSGETGGRDTQYF. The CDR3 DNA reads TGTGCCAGCAGTGGAGAGACGGGGGGGCGGGATACGCAGTATTTT.